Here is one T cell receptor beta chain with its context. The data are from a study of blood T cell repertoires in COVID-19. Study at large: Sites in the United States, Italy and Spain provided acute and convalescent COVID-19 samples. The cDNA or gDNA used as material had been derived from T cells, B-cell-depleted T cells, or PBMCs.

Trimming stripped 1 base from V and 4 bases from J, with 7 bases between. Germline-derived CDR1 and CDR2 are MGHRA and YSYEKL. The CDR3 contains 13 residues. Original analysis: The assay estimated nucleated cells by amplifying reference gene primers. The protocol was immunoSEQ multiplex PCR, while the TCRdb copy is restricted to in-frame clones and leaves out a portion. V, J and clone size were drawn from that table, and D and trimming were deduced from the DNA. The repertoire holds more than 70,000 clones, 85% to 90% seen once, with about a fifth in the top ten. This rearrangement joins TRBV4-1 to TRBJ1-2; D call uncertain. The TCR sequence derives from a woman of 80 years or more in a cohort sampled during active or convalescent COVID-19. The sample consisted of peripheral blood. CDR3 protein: CASSQGALYGYTF. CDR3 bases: TGCGCCAGCAGCCAAGGGGCCCTCTATGGCTACACCTTC.